A single T cell receptor (beta chain) is shown here with its context. Its specificity is unknown. J was trimmed by 0 bases and V by 5 bases; bases with no gene match: 9. CDR3 size: 18 residues. Germline-derived CDR1 and CDR2 are MNHEY and SMNVEV (reference sequence). The data belong to a study of Ad26.COV2.S vaccination and SARS-CoV-2 variants. Overall study context: Among those in the COV1001 Ad26.COV2.S trial arm was the donor.

Clones were read by immunoSEQ multiplex PCR, and TCRdb kept only the in-frame ones, dropping some. Among 350,000 to 500,000 clones listed, around nine tenths were seen once. Notes on the study in general: In vaccinated individuals, spike-specific CD8+ and CD4+ T cell responses reportedly displayed substantial breadth.

The treatment is: around 19 received Ad26.COV2.S at low or high dose, single or two shots; 5 received placebo; per-sample allocation not given. Day 63 following the first vaccine or placebo injection was when the samples were taken. The receptor was derived from a person between 18 and 60 years old who received the Ad26.COV2.S COVID-19 vaccine or a placebo. The J gene is TRBJ2-1, the V gene TRBV27, with TRBD2 matching 11 bases. This specimen consisted of peripheral blood, obtained in a trial of Ad26.COV2.S vaccine versus placebo. The CDR3 loop is CASSLLAGAVSSYNEQFF. The CDR3 DNA is TGTGCCAGCAGTCTACTAGCGGGAGCCGTTAGCTCCTACAATGAGCAGTTCTTC.